The clone carrying this T cell receptor beta chain has just a few counts. PCR involved 60 Vbeta and 13 Jbeta primers. The protocol was immunoSEQ multiplex PCR, while the TCRdb copy is restricted to in-frame clones and leaves out a portion. In the table there are approximately 120,000 clones, approximately 80% of which are singletons. This sample is part of a study of cytomegalovirus exposure and HLA in healthy donors. The sequence derives from a middle-aged man in good health and CMV-seronegative. The specimen sequenced was PBMCs.

CDR3 nucleotides: TGTGCCAGCAGCTTCGCCCCCCGACAGGGCAATGAGCAGTTCTTC. It yields the protein CASSFAPRQGNEQFF. This chain connects TRBV7-2 to TRBJ2-1, with 7 bases that match TRBD1. The CDR3 is 15 amino acids. The V segment lost 3 bases and the J segment 6 bases; nucleotides outside the gene matches: 8. CDR1 and CDR2 from the germline V gene are SGHTA and FQGNSA.